Listed here is a single T cell receptor (beta chain). The antigen is not known. Trimming removed 5 bases from V and 7 bases from J; junction bases left unmatched: 11. The length of the CDR3 is 15 residues. Germline V gene data show CDR1 as SEHNR and CDR2 as FQNEAQ (reference sequence). The PCR was carried out with 60 Vbeta primers and 13 Jbeta primers. Methods used by the authors: Counted up in a later analysis, unique TCR beta chains came to approximately 83 million, with around 12 million shared. The data were produced by immunoSEQ multiplex PCR, yet TCRdb's version contains in-frame clones alone and is incomplete. That table supplies the V and J calls and clone size; D and trimming were determined from the DNA. The table includes approximately 39,000 clones, 55% to 75% detected once. The record originates from a study of cytomegalovirus exposure and HLA in healthy donors. The study's findings and limits: Near-uniform donor sequencing depth was presumed by presence/absence analyses. In a later analysis, V- and J-gene trimming of beta chains associated with a DCLRE1C missense variant, replicated independently.

This TCR came from a man younger than 45 in good health and CMV-seronegative. V is TRBV7-9 and J is TRBJ1-2; 9 nucleotides match TRBD1. Material: PBMCs. CDR3 bases: TGTGCCAGCAGCACCGGGACAGGGACAATCAGTGGCTACACCTTC. Protein sequence: CASSTGTGTISGYTF.